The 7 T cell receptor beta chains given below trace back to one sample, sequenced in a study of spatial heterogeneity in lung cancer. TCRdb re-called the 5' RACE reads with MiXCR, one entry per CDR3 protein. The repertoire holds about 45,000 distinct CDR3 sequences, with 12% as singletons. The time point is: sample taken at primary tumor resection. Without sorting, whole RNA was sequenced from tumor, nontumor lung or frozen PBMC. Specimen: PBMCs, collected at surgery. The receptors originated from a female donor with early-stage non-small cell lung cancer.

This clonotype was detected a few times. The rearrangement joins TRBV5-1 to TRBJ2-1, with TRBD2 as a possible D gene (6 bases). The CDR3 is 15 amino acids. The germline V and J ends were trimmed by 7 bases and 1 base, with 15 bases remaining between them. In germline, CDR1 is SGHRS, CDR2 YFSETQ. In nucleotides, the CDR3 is TGCGCCAGCGCCACTAGCCTACAATCCTACAATGAGCAGTTCTTC. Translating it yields CASATSLQSYNEQFF. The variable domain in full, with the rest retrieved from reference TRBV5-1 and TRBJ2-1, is KAGVTQTPRYLIKTRGQQVTLSCSPISGHRSVSWYQQTPGQGLQFLFEYFSETQRNKGNFPGRFSGRQFSNSRSEMNVSTLELGDSALYLCASATSLQSYNEQFFGPGTRLTVL.

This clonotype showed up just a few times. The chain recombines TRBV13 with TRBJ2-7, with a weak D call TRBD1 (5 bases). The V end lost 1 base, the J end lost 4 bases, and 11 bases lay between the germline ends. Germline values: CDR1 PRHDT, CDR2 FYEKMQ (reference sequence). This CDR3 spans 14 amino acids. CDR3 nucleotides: TGTGCCAGCAGCTTAGACGGACGGACATACGAGCAGTACTTC. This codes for CASSLDGRTYEQYF.

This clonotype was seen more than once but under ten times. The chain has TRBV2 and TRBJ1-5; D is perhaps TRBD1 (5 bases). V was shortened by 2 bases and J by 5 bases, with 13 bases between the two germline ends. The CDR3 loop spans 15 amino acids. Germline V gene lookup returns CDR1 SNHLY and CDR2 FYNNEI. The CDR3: CASSENLGGYQPQHF. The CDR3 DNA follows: TGTGCCAGCAGTGAAAATCTTGGGGGGTATCAGCCCCAGCATTTT.

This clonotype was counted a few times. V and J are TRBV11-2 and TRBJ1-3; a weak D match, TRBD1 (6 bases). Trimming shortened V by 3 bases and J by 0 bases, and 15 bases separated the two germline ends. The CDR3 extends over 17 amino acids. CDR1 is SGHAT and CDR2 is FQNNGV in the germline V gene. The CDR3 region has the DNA TGTGCCAGCAGCTTCGACTGGACAGAGCGCTCTGGAAACACCATATATTTT. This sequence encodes CASSFDWTERSGNTIYF.

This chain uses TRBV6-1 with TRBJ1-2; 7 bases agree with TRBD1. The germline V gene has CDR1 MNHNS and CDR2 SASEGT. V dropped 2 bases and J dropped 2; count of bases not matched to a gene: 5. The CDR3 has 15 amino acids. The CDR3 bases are TGTGCCAGCAGTGAATTAACGACAGGGAACTATGGCTACACCTTC. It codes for CASSELTTGNYGYTF.

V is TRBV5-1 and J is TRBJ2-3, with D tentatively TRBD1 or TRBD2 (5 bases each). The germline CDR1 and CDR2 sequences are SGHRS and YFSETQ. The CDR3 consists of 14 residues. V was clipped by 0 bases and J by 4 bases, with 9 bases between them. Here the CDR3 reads CASSLELGADTQYF. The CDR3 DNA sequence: TGCGCCAGCAGCTTGGAACTAGGGGCAGATACGCAGTATTTT.

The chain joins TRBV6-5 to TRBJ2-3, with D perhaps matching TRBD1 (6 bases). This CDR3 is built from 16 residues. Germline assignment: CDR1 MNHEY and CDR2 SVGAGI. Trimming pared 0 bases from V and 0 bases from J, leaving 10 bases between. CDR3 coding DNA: TGTGCCAGCAGTTACTCTGACAGGTCTAGCACAGATACGCAGTATTTT. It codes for CASSYSDRSSTDTQYF.